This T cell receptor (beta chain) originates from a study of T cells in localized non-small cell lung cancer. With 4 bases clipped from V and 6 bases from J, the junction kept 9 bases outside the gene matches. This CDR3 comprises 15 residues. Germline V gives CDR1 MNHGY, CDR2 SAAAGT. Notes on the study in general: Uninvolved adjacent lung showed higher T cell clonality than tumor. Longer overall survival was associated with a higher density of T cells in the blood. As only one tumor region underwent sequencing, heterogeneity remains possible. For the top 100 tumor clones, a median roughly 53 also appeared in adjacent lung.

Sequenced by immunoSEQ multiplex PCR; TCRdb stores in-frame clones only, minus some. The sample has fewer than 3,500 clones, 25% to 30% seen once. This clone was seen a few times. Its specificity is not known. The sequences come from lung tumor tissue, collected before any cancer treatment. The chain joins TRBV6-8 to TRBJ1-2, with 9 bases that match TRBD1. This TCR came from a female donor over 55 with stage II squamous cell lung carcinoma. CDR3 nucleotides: TGTGCCAGCAGTTGGACCGGGACAGGGACCCATGGCTACACCTTC. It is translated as CASSWTGTGTHGYTF.